The rows below give T cell receptor beta chains drawn from one sample of a study of cytomegalovirus exposure and HLA in healthy donors. Libraries were prepared by immunoSEQ multiplex PCR; TCRdb keeps only in-frame clonotypes and omits some of them. This sample has about 84,000 clones, with approximately 78% found just once. The sequenced material came from PBMCs. The receptors were sampled from a male donor in good health and CMV-seropositive. The CDR3 runs from the conserved cysteine through the conserved F or W. D genes are given only for firm matches. Clone size is stated in some rows and not others, as once, few, many or a class when expanded.

v_call,j_call,d_call,clone_size,cdr3_nt,cdr3_aa
TRBV28,TRBJ2-6,NA,NA,TGTGCCAGCAGTTTATTGCATGGAGGGGGCTGGGCCAACGTCCTGACTTTC,CASSLLHGGGWANVLTF
TRBV4-1,TRBJ1-5,NA,few,TGCGCCAGCAGCCAAGATCCCGGGGGTCAGCCCCAGCATTTT,CASSQDPGGQPQHF
TRBV27,TRBJ2-7,TRBD2,NA,TGTGCCAGCCGGCGGACTAGCGGGATCTACGAGCAGTACTTC,CASRRTSGIYEQYF
TRBV19,TRBJ2-1,TRBD1,NA,TGTGCCAGTAGTATAGATCCTGGCAGGGGGCATGAGCAGTTCTTC,CASSIDPGRGHEQFF
TRBV7-2,TRBJ2-1,TRBD2,NA,TGTGCCAGCAGCTTAGGGGTAGGGACTAGCGGGAGTTATGAGCAGTTCTTC,CASSLGVGTSGSYEQFF
TRBV27,TRBJ2-7,NA,NA,TGTGCCAGCAGCCCTGTGGGAGGCCTTGGGCGAGAGCAGTACTTC,CASSPVGGLGREQYF
TRBV27,TRBJ2-2,TRBD1,NA,TGTGCCAGCAGCCTCGTAGGGGGCCTCTCTATTACCGGGGAGCTGTTTTTT,CASSLVGGLSITGELFF
TRBV18,TRBJ1-4,TRBD1,NA,TGTGCCAGCTCTCATGGACAGGGGGCGGAGAAACTGTTTTTT,CASSHGQGAEKLFF
TRBV27,TRBJ2-2,NA,NA,TGTGCCAGCAGTTCAGGGGGGTACACCGGGGAGCTGTTTTTT,CASSSGGYTGELFF
TRBV7-9,TRBJ2-3,NA,NA,TGTGCCAGCAGCTTCGGCGGGGTCGGGTTCACAGATACGCAGTATTTT,CASSFGGVGFTDTQYF
TRBV5-8,TRBJ2-7,NA,few,TGTGCCAGCAGCTTATGGCAGTCATCCTACGAGCAGTACTTC,CASSLWQSSYEQYF
TRBV6-1,TRBJ1-2,NA,once,TGTGCCAGCAGTGAATGGACAGCGACCACCTTC,CASSEWTATTF
TRBV5-1,TRBJ1-2,NA,once,TGCGCCAGCAGCTTGGCTACAGGCCAGGATGGCTACACCTTC,CASSLATGQDGYTF
TRBV7-2,TRBJ1-3,NA,NA,TGTGCCAGCAGCCCGGAGGGCAGTTACCGCTCTGGAAACACCATATATTTT,CASSPEGSYRSGNTIYF
TRBV6-1,TRBJ1-1,NA,NA,TGTGCCAGCAGTGAAGCGGGGCAGGGAACTGAAGCTTTCTTT,CASSEAGQGTEAFF
TRBV4-2,TRBJ2-7,TRBD2,NA,TGTGCCAGCAGCCAAGAGCGCCTAGCGGGAGGCCACGAGCAGTACTTC,CASSQERLAGGHEQYF
TRBV9,TRBJ2-2,NA,NA,TGTGCCAGCAGCGGACAAGCCAGGGGCACCGGGGAGCTGTTTTTT,CASSGQARGTGELFF
TRBV5-1,TRBJ2-6,NA,NA,TGCGCCAGCAGCTTGGTTACTAAACACTCTGGGGCCAACGTCCTGACTTTC,CASSLVTKHSGANVLTF
TRBV4-2,TRBJ1-1,NA,NA,TGTGCCAGCAGCCAAGAATCGAGCGTTATGAACACTGAAGCTTTCTTT,CASSQESSVMNTEAFF
TRBV7-2,TRBJ2-7,TRBD2,few,TGTGCCAGCAGCTTGGTTGGCGGGGGTTCTGTCTACGAGCAGTACTTC,CASSLVGGGSVYEQYF
TRBV20-1,TRBJ2-3,NA,NA,TGCAGTGCTAGGAATCCACGGGCGCAGTATTTT,CSARNPRAQYF
TRBV5-4,TRBJ2-3,NA,NA,TGTGCCAGCAGCCAAACTCTGGGGGCGAGCACAGATACGCAGTATTTT,CASSQTLGASTDTQYF
TRBV6-6,TRBJ2-5,TRBD2,NA,TGTGCCAGCAGATCGGGACTAGCGTTTAAAGAGACCCAGTACTTC,CASRSGLAFKETQYF
TRBV6-6,TRBJ1-1,NA,few,TGTGCCAGCAGTTACCCCGTGAACACTGAAGCTTTCTTT,CASSYPVNTEAFF
TRBV5-8,TRBJ2-7,NA,NA,TGTGCCAGCAGCTTGCGGGTGAGGAAATCCGAAGAGCAGTACTTC,CASSLRVRKSEEQYF
TRBV14,TRBJ2-7,NA,NA,TGTGCCAGCAGCCGAAGGGGGAGTCGTCCCTACAAGCAGTACTTC,CASSRRGSRPYKQYF
TRBV28,TRBJ2-7,NA,few,TGTGCCAGCAGCCAGACTTCTCTGGGGGGTTACGAGCAGTACTTC,CASSQTSLGGYEQYF
TRBV1,TRBJ1-2,NA,few,TGCACCAGCAGCCAGAAACGGACAGGGGCCCTTAGCTTCTATGGCTACACCTTC,CTSSQKRTGALSFYGYTF
TRBV9,TRBJ2-5,NA,NA,TGTGCCAGCAGCGTAGCTCCCGGTAAGGAGACCCAGTACTTC,CASSVAPGKETQYF
TRBV14,TRBJ1-3,NA,NA,TGTGCCAGCAGCCAAACCGGAGCTGGAAACACCATATATTTT,CASSQTGAGNTIYF
TRBV6-5,TRBJ1-2,NA,few,TGTGCCGCGCGGGGATTCTATGGCTACACCTTC,CAARGFYGYTF
TRBV4-1,TRBJ2-7,NA,NA,TGCGCCAGCAGCCAAGATCTTGAGAGCGGGTCCCCCTACGAGCAGTACTTC,CASSQDLESGSPYEQYF
TRBV6-1,TRBJ1-2,NA,few,TGTGCCAGCAGGCTCGGGGAAAACTATGGCTACACCTTC,CASRLGENYGYTF
TRBV7-8,TRBJ2-7,NA,NA,TGTGCCAGCAGCTTAAGTGCAGGATACGAGCAGTACTTC,CASSLSAGYEQYF
TRBV7-2,TRBJ2-7,NA,NA,TGTGCCAGCAGCTTATCGCAGGCCAGCTCCTACGAGCAGTACTTC,CASSLSQASSYEQYF
TRBV7-2,TRBJ2-7,TRBD2,NA,TGTGCCAGCAGGATGCACGGGACTAGCGGGTACGAGCAGTACTTC,CASRMHGTSGYEQYF
TRBV28,TRBJ2-3,NA,NA,TGTGCCAGCACTTTATTTCGCGGAGATACGCAGTATTTT,CASTLFRGDTQYF
TRBV27,TRBJ1-5,TRBD1,NA,TGTGCCAGTAGACAGGGCGTCAATCAGCCCCAGCATTTT,CASRQGVNQPQHF
TRBV28,TRBJ1-5,TRBD1,NA,TGTGCCAGCAGTTTCTCGCCGGTTGGACAGGGGTATCAGCCCCAGCATTTT,CASSFSPVGQGYQPQHF
TRBV7-9,TRBJ2-5,NA,NA,TGTGCCAGCAGCATATTGGGAGTCCAAGAGACCCAGTACTTC,CASSILGVQETQYF
TRBV28,TRBJ2-1,NA,NA,TGTGCCAGCAGTCTACGAACAGGGAGCTCCTACAATGAGCAGTTCTTC,CASSLRTGSSYNEQFF
TRBV29-1,TRBJ2-7,NA,NA,TGCAGCGTTGCCGTTTCCTACGAGCAGTACTTC,CSVAVSYEQYF
TRBV7-2,TRBJ2-3,NA,NA,TGTGCCAGCAGCGCCTTACTAGGGAGCACAGATACGCAGTATTTT,CASSALLGSTDTQYF
TRBV28,TRBJ2-7,NA,NA,TGTGCCAGCAGACGACGAGGGTACCCCTCCTACGAGCAGTACTTC,CASRRRGYPSYEQYF
TRBV2,TRBJ2-7,NA,NA,TGTGCCAGCAGTGAACCATTAGTCTACGAGCAGTACTTC,CASSEPLVYEQYF
TRBV12-5,TRBJ2-1,NA,NA,TGTGCTAGTGGTTTAGCGGCGGGCCACAATGAGCAGTTCTTC,CASGLAAGHNEQFF
TRBV6-1,TRBJ1-2,TRBD1,NA,TGTGCCAGCAGGGCGGGACAGGGATCGTTCGGCTACACCTTC,CASRAGQGSFGYTF
TRBV2,TRBJ1-2,NA,NA,TGTGCCAGCAGTGAAGCCCTCAGGGACACGGGAGGCTACACCTTC,CASSEALRDTGGYTF
TRBV11-2,TRBJ1-2,NA,NA,TGTGCCAGCAGCTCGGTAAACTATGGCTACACCTTC,CASSSVNYGYTF
TRBV15,TRBJ1-5,TRBD1,NA,TGTGCCACCCTAGGGGGCTCGCATCAGCCCCAGCATTTT,CATLGGSHQPQHF
TRBV5-1,TRBJ2-7,TRBD2,NA,TGCGCCAGCAGCCCCTTAGCGGGAGTGGTATACGAGCAGTACTTC,CASSPLAGVVYEQYF
TRBV5-4,TRBJ2-1,TRBD1,once,TGTGCCAGCAGCTTGGTCCCCGGGACAGGGTTGAATGAGCAGTTCTTC,CASSLVPGTGLNEQFF
TRBV7-9,TRBJ2-7,TRBD1,NA,TGTGCCAGCAGCCCACGACAGGGATCCTACGAGCAGTACTTC,CASSPRQGSYEQYF